The T cell receptor beta chain described here comes from a study of T cells after yellow fever vaccination. This clonotype was observed at least ten times. The V end lost 5 bases, the J end lost 7 bases, and 7 bases lay between the germline ends. The CDR3 extends over 11 amino acids. From germline, CDR1 is SGHDT and CDR2 YYEEEE. Each CDR3 protein is one row after TCRdb ran MiXCR on the 5' RACE reads. Among about 140,000 distinct CDR3 sequences listed, about 7% were seen once. Sequencing was performed on CD4+ T cells sorted from PBMCs, taken 10 days after the yellow fever booster vaccination. The sequence derives from a man aged 30 to 39 who received the YFV17D yellow fever vaccine. The J gene is TRBJ2-1, the V gene TRBV5-6; D not certain. CDR3 amino acids: CASSLRNEQFF. The CDR3, as DNA: TGTGCCAGCAGTCTTAGGAATGAGCAGTTCTTC.